A few counts support the clone carrying this TCR beta chain. Its antigen is currently unknown. This entry comes from a study of PD-1 blockade in classical Hodgkin lymphoma. This CDR3 is 13 amino acids long. Germline lookup yields CDR1 SGHTA and CDR2 FQGNSA. Trimming removed 4 bases at V and 2 bases at J, with 8 bases between. Study results and caveats: Newly diagnosed patients had diversity similar to the baseline diversity of complete responders. Relative to healthy donors, newly diagnosed patients reportedly had lower baseline TCR diversity, which was reported as lower still in relapsed/refractory patients. By cycle point C4D1, TCR diversity had risen significantly in CD4+ cells (but not CD8+ cells). Exclusion applied to patients who initiated nivolumab less than 1 year following ASCT.

Noted time point: cycle 4 day 1 (C4D1), after 5 to 7 weeks of nivolumab. Each of the patients experienced relapse following autologous stem cell transplantation, and their brentuximab vedotin exposure differed. Magnetic negative selection was used to purify CD4+ T cells from PBMCs that had been thawed. Sequencing used immunoSEQ multiplex PCR; TCRdb keeps in-frame clones, though not all of them. The sample comprises about 27,000 clones, around 85% of which are singletons, and around 2.3% rests with the top ten. This sequence joins TRBV7-2 and TRBJ1-2; D remains ambiguous. Sample: CD4+ T cells from blood, taken before the fourth cycle of nivolumab. This clonotype was obtained from a human donor with classical Hodgkin lymphoma. CDR3 coding DNA: TGTGCCAGCAGCTACGTGGAGAACTATGGCTACACCTTC. As protein: CASSYVENYGYTF.